One sample yielded the 4 T cell receptor beta chains listed below, sequenced in a study of T cells in Graves' hyperthyroidism and ophthalmopathy. There were TCR beta CDR3 regions amplified from RNA transcripts. The study used the HTBI primer set for a first-round RT-PCR of the TCR CDR3. MiXCR, run by TCRdb on the multiplex PCR reads, gives a single entry per CDR3 protein. The sample shows 750,000 to 950,000 distinct CDR3 sequences, about two fifths of them seen only once. Sample: blood. The receptor set was obtained from a young man with Graves' hyperthyroidism.

The chain uses TRBV9 and TRBJ1-1, with D perhaps TRBD1 (5 bases). The CDR3 sequence is 16 residues long. Trimming took 4 bases from V and 0 from J, leaving 16 bases between them. Per the germline V gene, CDR1 is SGDLS and CDR2 is YYNGEE. The CDR3 bases are TGTGCCAGCAGCCCGAGACCGACAGCATTGAACACTGAAGCTTTCTTT. It is translated as CASSPRPTALNTEAFF.

The V gene is TRBV3-1, the J gene TRBJ2-7, with D maybe TRBD2 (6 bases). Deletions cut 3 bases from V and 2 bases from J, with 14 bases between. Germline lookup yields CDR1 LGHDT and CDR2 YNNKEL (reference sequence). CDR3 length: 15 amino acids. The CDR3 DNA is TGTGCCAGCAGCCACCCGGTGCGGGGAGCCTACGAGCAGTACTTC. Encoded protein: CASSHPVRGAYEQYF.

This chain joins TRBV7-8 and TRBJ2-7; 11 nucleotides agree with TRBD1. The CDR3 length is 16 residues. With V trimmed by 10 bases and J by 1 base, 12 bases remained unmatched. Per germline, CDR1 SGHVS and CDR2 FQNEAQ. CDR3 region: CATRDRGTGASYEQYF. Here the CDR3 DNA reads TGTGCCACCCGGGACAGGGGGACCGGCGCGTCCTACGAGCAGTACTTC.

The chain combines TRBV7-2 with TRBJ1-1, with D hard to call. This CDR3 comprises 14 residues. The germline V and J ends were trimmed by 1 base and 6 bases, with 12 bases remaining between them. The germline CDR1 and CDR2 sequences are SGHTA and FQGNSA. The CDR3 DNA reads TGTGCCAGCAGCTTAGGTCAGGAAGTCCCTGAAGCTTTCTTT. It encodes CASSLGQEVPEAFF.